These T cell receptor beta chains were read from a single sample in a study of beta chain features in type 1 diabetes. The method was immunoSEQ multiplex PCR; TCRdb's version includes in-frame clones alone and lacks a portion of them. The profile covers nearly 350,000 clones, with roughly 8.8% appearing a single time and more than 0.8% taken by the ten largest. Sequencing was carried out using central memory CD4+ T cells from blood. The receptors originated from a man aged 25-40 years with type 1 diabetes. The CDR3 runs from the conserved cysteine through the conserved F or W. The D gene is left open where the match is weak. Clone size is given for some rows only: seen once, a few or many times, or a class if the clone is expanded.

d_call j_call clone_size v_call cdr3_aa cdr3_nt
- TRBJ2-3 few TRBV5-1 CASRREGSTDTQYF TGCGCCAGCCGAAGAGAGGGAAGCACAGATACGCAGTATTTT
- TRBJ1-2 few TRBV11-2 CASSPSTRSYTF TGTGCCAGCAGCCCCTCGACTAGGAGCTACACCTTC
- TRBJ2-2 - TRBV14 CASSQSETGELFF TGTGCCAGCAGCCAATCTGAAACCGGGGAGCTGTTTTTT
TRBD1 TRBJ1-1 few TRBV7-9 CASSVQGARTEAFF TGTGCCAGCAGCGTACAGGGGGCGAGGACTGAAGCTTTCTTT
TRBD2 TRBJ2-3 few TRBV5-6 CASSRSGGANTQYF TGTGCCAGCAGCCGTAGCGGGGGGGCCAATACGCAGTATTTT
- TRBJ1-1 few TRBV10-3 CAISGGRAQRSTEAFF TGTGCCATCAGTGGGGGTAGGGCCCAGAGATCCACTGAAGCTTTCTTT
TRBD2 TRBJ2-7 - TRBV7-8 CASSQREAYEQYF TGTGCCAGCAGCCAGCGGGAGGCCTACGAGCAGTACTTC
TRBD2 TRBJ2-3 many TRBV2 CASSEGLAGLNTQYF TGTGCCAGCAGTGAGGGACTAGCGGGGCTAAATACGCAGTATTTT
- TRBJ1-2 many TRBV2 CASREQAPYGYTF TGTGCCAGCAGAGAACAGGCTCCTTATGGCTACACCTTC
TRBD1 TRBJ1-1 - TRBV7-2 CASSTTQGSTEAFF TGTGCCAGCAGCACGACACAGGGGAGCACTGAAGCTTTCTTT
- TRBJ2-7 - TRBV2 CASKGGLVSYEQYF TGTGCCAGCAAGGGAGGATTAGTGAGCTACGAGCAGTACTTC
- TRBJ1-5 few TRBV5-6 CASSWTGGGNQPQHF TGTGCCAGCAGCTGGACGGGAGGGGGCAATCAGCCCCAGCATTTT
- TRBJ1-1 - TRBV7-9 CASSKYQESTEAFF TGTGCCAGCAGCAAATACCAGGAGAGCACTGAAGCTTTCTTT
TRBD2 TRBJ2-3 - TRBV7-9 CASSLPLAVTQYF TGTGCCAGCAGCTTACCCCTAGCGGTAACGCAGTATTTT
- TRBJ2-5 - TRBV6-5 CASSYSGLETQYF TGTGCCAGCAGTTACTCGGGACTAGAGACCCAGTACTTC
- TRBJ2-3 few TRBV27 CASSSAGADGTDTQYF TGTGCCAGCAGTTCGGCGGGGGCTGATGGGACAGATACGCAGTATTTT
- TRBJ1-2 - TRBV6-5 CASSYGAGLLYGYTF TGTGCCAGCAGTTACGGAGCAGGTTTACTCTATGGCTACACCTTC
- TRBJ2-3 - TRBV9 CASSVAGGFTDTQYF TGTGCCAGCAGCGTAGCTGGGGGCTTCACAGATACGCAGTATTTT
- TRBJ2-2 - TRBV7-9 CASSRAGPNTGELFF TGTGCCAGCAGCCGAGCCGGTCCGAACACCGGGGAGCTGTTTTTT
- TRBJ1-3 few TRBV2 CASSPLYDRGISGNTIYF TGTGCCAGCAGTCCCCTTTACGATCGGGGTATCTCTGGAAACACCATATATTTT
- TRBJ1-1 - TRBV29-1 CSVRSGGSDTEAFF TGCAGCGTCCGGTCCGGGGGCTCAGACACTGAAGCTTTCTTT
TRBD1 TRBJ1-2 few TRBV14 CASSQSSGGLNYGYTF TGTGCCAGCAGCCAGTCGTCAGGGGGCCTTAACTATGGCTACACCTTC
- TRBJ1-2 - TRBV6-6 CASSYVQGNYGYTF TGTGCCAGCAGTTACGTCCAGGGAAACTATGGCTACACCTTC
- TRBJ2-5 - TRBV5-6 CASSLRAGKETQYF TGTGCCAGCAGCTTGAGGGCAGGGAAAGAGACCCAGTACTTC
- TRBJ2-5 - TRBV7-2 CASSFPGGASRETQYF TGTGCCAGCAGCTTTCCAGGGGGGGCCTCGAGAGAGACCCAGTACTTC
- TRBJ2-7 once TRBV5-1 CASSLGTPTYEQYF TGCGCCAGCAGCTTGGGGACCCCTACCTACGAGCAGTACTTC
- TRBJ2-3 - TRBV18 CASSPPSGSIRDTQYF TGTGCCAGCTCACCGCCGTCCGGGTCGATAAGAGATACGCAGTATTTT
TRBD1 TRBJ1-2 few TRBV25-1 CASQKTGARGYTF TGTGCCAGCCAGAAGACAGGGGCGCGGGGCTACACCTTC
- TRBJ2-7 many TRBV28 CASTLLGRGYEQYF TGTGCCAGCACCCTTCTGGGGAGAGGGTACGAGCAGTACTTC
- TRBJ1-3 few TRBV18 CASSPVSSGNTIYF TGTGCCAGCTCACCAGTCAGCTCTGGAAACACCATATATTTT
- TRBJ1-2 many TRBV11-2 CASSLDRTRGYTF TGTGCCAGCAGCTTAGATCGGACACGTGGCTACACCTTC
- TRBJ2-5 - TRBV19 CASSTGVRDIKETQYF TGTGCCAGTAGTACGGGGGTACGGGACATTAAAGAGACCCAGTACTTC
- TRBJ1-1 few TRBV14 CASSQLRNTEAFF TGTGCCAGCAGCCAACTACGGAACACTGAAGCTTTCTTT
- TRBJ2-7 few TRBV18 CASSAARSYEQYF TGTGCCAGCTCAGCCGCCAGGTCCTACGAGCAGTACTTC
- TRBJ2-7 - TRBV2 CASSEPDSYEQYF TGTGCCAGCAGTGAGCCCGACAGTTACGAGCAGTACTTC
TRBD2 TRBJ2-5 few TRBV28 CASSAPGLAGETQYF TGTGCCAGCAGCGCGCCGGGACTAGCAGGGGAGACCCAGTACTTC
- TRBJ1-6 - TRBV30 CAWRSGASGGSPLHF TGTGCCTGGAGAAGTGGCGCCTCGGGAGGTTCACCCCTCCACTTT
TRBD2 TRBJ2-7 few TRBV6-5 CASSYSGGSGEQYF TGTGCCAGCAGTTACTCCGGGGGGTCGGGGGAGCAGTACTTC
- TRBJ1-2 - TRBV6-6 CASSSIPPGAGGYTF TGTGCCAGCAGCAGTATCCCTCCAGGCGCGGGTGGCTACACCTTC
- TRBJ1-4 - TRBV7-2 CASSSSQEKLFF TGTGCCAGCAGTTCCTCTCAAGAAAAACTGTTTTTT
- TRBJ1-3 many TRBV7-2 CASSLEQGNTIYF TGTGCCAGCAGCTTAGAACAGGGAAACACCATATATTTT
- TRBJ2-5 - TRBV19 CASSIDRDEGETQYF TGTGCCAGTAGTATAGATCGCGATGAGGGAGAGACCCAGTACTTC
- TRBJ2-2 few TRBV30 CAWNRDTGELFF TGTGCCTGGAACAGGGACACCGGGGAGCTGTTTTTT
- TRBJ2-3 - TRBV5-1 CASSGPQSTDTQYF TGCGCCAGCAGCGGTCCCCAGAGCACAGATACGCAGTATTTT
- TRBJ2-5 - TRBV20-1 CSAPRAETQYF TGCAGTGCTCCCCGTGCCGAGACCCAGTACTTC
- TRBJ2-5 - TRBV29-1 CSVEAGQETQYF TGCAGCGTTGAGGCAGGGCAAGAGACCCAGTACTTC
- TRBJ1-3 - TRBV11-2 CASSLDSSGNTIYF TGTGCCAGCAGCTTAGACTCCTCTGGAAACACCATATATTTT
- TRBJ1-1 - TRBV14 CASSQDSEAFF TGTGCCAGCAGCCAAGATTCTGAAGCTTTCTTT
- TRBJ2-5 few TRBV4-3 CASSQEISWETQYF TGCGCCAGCAGCCAAGAGATTAGCTGGGAGACCCAGTACTTC
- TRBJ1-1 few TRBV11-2 CASSFSRGYDKSAEAFF TGTGCCAGCAGCTTTTCCCGGGGGTACGATAAGAGCGCTGAAGCTTTCTTT
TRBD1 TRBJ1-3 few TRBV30 CAFRTGGSGNTIYF TGTGCCTTCCGAACAGGGGGCTCTGGAAACACCATATATTTT
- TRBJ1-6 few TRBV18 CASSPVDYQGSLHF TGTGCCAGCTCACCGGTAGATTACCAGGGGTCCCTCCACTTT